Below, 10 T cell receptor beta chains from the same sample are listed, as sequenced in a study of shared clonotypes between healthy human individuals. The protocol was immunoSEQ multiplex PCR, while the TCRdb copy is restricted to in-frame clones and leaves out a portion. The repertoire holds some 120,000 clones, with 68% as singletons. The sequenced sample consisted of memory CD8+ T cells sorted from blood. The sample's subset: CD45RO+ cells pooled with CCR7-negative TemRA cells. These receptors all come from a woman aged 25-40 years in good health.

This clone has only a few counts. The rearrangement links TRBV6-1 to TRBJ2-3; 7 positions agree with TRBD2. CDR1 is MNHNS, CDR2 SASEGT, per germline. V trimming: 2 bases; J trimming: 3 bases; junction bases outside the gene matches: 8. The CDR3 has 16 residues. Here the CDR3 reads CASSELGGEGTDTQYF. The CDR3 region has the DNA TGTGCCAGCAGTGAACTGGGGGGGGAAGGGACAGATACGCAGTATTTT.

The CDR3 DNA reads TGTGCCAGCAGCCGCAGGGGAGGGGGCCAAGAGACCCAGTACTTC. Encoded protein: CASSRRGGGQETQYF. The chain carries TRBV11-3 and TRBJ2-5; D is possibly TRBD2 (7 bases). The length of the CDR3 is 15 residues. The V end lost 5 bases, the J end lost 1 base, and 14 bases lay between the germline ends. Germline V gene data show CDR1 as SGHNT and CDR2 as YENEEA.

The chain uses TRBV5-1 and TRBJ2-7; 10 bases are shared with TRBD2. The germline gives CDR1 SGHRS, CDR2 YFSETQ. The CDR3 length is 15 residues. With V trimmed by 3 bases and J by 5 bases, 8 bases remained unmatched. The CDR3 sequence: CASSSSSGSIHEQYF. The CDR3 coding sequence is TGCGCCAGCAGCTCCTCTAGCGGGAGCATTCACGAGCAGTACTTC.

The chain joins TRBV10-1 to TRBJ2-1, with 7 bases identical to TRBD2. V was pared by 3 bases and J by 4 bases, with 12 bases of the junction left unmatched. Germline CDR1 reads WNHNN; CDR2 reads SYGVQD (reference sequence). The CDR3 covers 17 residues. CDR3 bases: TGCGCCAGCAGTGAAGTGGTTCTGCGGCGGGAGTACAATGAGCAGTTCTTC. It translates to CASSEVVLRREYNEQFF.

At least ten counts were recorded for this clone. CDR3 DNA sequence: TGTGCCTGGAGTTTAACAGGGCCGGGTGAAAAACTGTTTTTT. The encoded protein is CAWSLTGPGEKLFF. The rearrangement links TRBV30 to TRBJ1-4; the D gene is possibly TRBD1 (6 bases). The germline V gene encodes CDR1 GTSNPN and CDR2 SVGIG (reference sequence). The V end lost 2 bases, the J end lost 7 bases, and 14 bases lay between the germline ends. The CDR3 is 14 amino acids.

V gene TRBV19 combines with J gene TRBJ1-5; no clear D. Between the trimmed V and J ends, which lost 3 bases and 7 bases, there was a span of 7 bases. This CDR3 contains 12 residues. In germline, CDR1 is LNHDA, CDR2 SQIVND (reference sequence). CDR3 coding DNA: TGTGCCAGTAGTATTCAGCTACAGCCCCAGCATTTT. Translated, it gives CASSIQLQPQHF.

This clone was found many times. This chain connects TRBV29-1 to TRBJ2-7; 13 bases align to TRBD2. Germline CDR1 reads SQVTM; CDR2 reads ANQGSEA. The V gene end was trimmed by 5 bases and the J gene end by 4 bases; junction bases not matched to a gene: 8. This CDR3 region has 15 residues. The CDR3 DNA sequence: TGCAGCGTTTGGACTAGCGGGAGTCCTGGTTACGAGCAGTACTTC. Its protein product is CSVWTSGSPGYEQYF.

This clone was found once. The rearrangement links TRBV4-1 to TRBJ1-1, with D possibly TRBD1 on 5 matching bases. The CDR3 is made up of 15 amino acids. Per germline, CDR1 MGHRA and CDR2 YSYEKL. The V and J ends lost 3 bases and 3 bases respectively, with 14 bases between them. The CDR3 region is CASSQAVWGYTEAFF. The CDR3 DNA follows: TGCGCCAGCAGCCAGGCGGTGTGGGGGTACACTGAAGCTTTCTTT.

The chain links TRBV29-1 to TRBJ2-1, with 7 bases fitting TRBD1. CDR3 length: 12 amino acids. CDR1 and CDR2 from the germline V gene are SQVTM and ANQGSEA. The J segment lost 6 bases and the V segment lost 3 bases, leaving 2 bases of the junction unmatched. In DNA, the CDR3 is TGCAGCGTTGAGGGACAGCTCAATGAGCAGTTCTTC. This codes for CSVEGQLNEQFF.

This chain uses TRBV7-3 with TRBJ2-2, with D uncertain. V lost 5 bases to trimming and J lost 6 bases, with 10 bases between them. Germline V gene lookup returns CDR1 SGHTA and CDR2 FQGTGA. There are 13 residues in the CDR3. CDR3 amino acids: CASSRGSAGELFF. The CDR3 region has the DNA TGTGCCAGCAGCCGAGGCTCGGCCGGGGAGCTGTTTTTT.